This entry lists 21 T cell receptor beta chains sequenced from one sample in a study of chronic HIV infection and antiretroviral therapy (dated by TCRdb to the mid-2010s). Preparation of the library involved 5' RACE. Instrument used: Illumina MiSeq. Clones were called with MiXCR by TCRdb after fastp trimmed the public reads at Q25, and only in-frame beta chains were retained. Each entry is one CDR3 protein sequence, shown with its most common DNA and genes. For this sample the table gives more than 40,000 distinct CDR3 sequences, of which about a fifth were detected only once. The ten largest clones add up to about 2.7% of the sample. Sequencing was performed on peripheral blood. The receptors originated from an adult who had HIV and had not received antiretroviral therapy, or was an uninfected healthy control (not recorded which).

This clonotype has just a few counts. The rearrangement joins TRBV29-1 to TRBJ2-1; no firm D call. The CDR3 is 10 amino acids. Germline-derived CDR1 and CDR2 are SQVTM and ANQGSEA. V lost 5 bases to trimming and J lost 5 bases, with 4 bases between them. The CDR3 DNA follows: TGCAGCGTTCTGAACAATGAGCAGTTCTTC. Translating it yields CSVLNNEQFF.

This clonotype was recorded a few times. The chain combines TRBV5-1 with TRBJ1-1; D possibly corresponds to TRBD1 (6 bases). Trimming took off 7 bases at V and 0 bases at J, with 13 bases between the two ends. The CDR3 has 14 residues. CDR1 is SGHRS, CDR2 YFSETQ, per germline. CDR3 loop: CASARQALNTEAFF. The CDR3 DNA is TGCGCCAGCGCGCGACAGGCGTTGAACACTGAAGCTTTCTTT.

The rearrangement uses TRBV9 and TRBJ1-1; D is uncertain. CDR3 length equals 13 residues. CDR1 is SGDLS, CDR2 YYNGEE, per germline. The V end was cut by 3 bases, the J end by 2 bases, with 8 bases between. CDR3 nucleotide sequence: TGTGCCAGCAGCGGCGGATCTAACACTGAAGCTTTCTTT. As protein: CASSGGSNTEAFF.

Comments on this clonotype: The junction departs from the called germline gene at one end, perhaps through a read error. The gene calls are TRBV29-1 and TRBJ1-1; D might be TRBD1 (6 bases). This CDR3 region has 9 residues. Germline V lookup: CDR1 SQVTM, CDR2 ANQGSEA. The CDR3 region is CSVGDNKRF. CDR3 sequence (DNA): TGCAGCGTTGGGGACAATAAGCGCTTT.

The rearrangement joins TRBV2 to TRBJ2-1; the match to TRBD2 covers 7 bases. J was trimmed by 7 bases and V by 8 bases; bases with no gene match: 8. Germline V gene sequence: CDR1 SNHLY, CDR2 FYNNEI. This CDR3 has 13 residues. CDR3 sequence: CASEAGAANEQFF. The CDR3, as DNA: TGTGCCAGCGAGGCGGGAGCGGCGAATGAGCAGTTCTTC.

This chain uses TRBV6-4 with TRBJ1-1, with D uncertain. Germline V gene sequence: CDR1 MRHNA, CDR2 SNTAGT. Trimming pared 5 bases from V and 11 bases from J, leaving 18 bases between. This CDR3 is built from 13 residues. The CDR3 here is CASSFRPGDGAFF. CDR3 sequence (DNA): TGTGCCAGCAGTTTTAGACCCGGCGATGGCGCTTTCTTT.

This clonotype was picked up a small number of times. The J gene is TRBJ1-1, the V gene TRBV7-2; D is possibly TRBD1 (5 bases). The CDR3 length is 11 residues. CDR1 and CDR2 (germline): SGHTA, FQGNSA. The germline V and J ends were trimmed by 4 bases and 10 bases, with 10 bases remaining between them. In nucleotides, the CDR3 is TGTGCCAGCAGCTCTGCAGGGAGAGCTTTCTTT. It encodes CASSSAGRAFF.

This clonotype turned up a few times. The J gene is TRBJ1-5, the V gene TRBV2, with TRBD1 matching 9 bases. Germline assignment: CDR1 SNHLY and CDR2 FYNNEI. Unmatched junction bases numbered 3, after V lost 4 bases and J lost 2 bases. The CDR3 is 15 amino acids. Written as DNA, the CDR3 is TGTGCCAGCAGTGGTACAGGGGGCGGCAATCAGCCCCAGCATTTT. Translated, it gives CASSGTGGGNQPQHF.

This clonotype was recorded a few times. V and J are TRBV20-1 and TRBJ1-5; 8 nucleotides align to TRBD1. The length of the CDR3 is 18 residues. V was clipped by 1 base and J by 0 bases; unmatched bases: 11. Germline V gene lookup returns CDR1 DFQATT and CDR2 SNEGSKA (reference sequence). CDR3 sequence reads: CSARGWTGSFNSNQPQHF. The DNA of the CDR3 is TGCAGTGCTAGAGGGTGGACAGGGTCCTTTAATAGCAATCAGCCCCAGCATTTT.

This clonotype was found many times. V is TRBV4-2 and J is TRBJ2-1; the match to TRBD2 covers 12 bases. V was pared by 4 bases and J by 4 bases, with 5 bases of the junction left unmatched. The CDR3 consists of 16 residues. The V gene's germline CDR1 is LGHNA and CDR2 YNFKEQ. The CDR3 sequence: CASSPLTSGSYNEQFF. The CDR3 nucleotides read TGTGCCAGCAGCCCCCTGACTAGCGGGAGTTACAATGAGCAGTTCTTC.

The genes are TRBV7-9 and TRBJ2-7; TRBD2 aligns across 13 bases. The V gene's germline CDR1 is SEHNR and CDR2 FQNEAQ (reference sequence). V dropped 5 bases and J dropped 6; count of bases not matched to a gene: 10. The CDR3 contains 16 residues. Here the CDR3 reads CASSLLAGGPASEQYF. CDR3 nucleotides: TGTGCCAGCAGCCTACTAGCGGGAGGGCCCGCGAGCGAGCAGTACTTC.

The chain recombines TRBV28 with TRBJ2-4; no definite D call. Trimming shortened V by 10 bases and J by 0 bases, and 13 bases separated the two germline ends. Germline values: CDR1 MDHEN, CDR2 SYDVKM. The CDR3 has 14 amino acids. The CDR3 loop is CATGWVLAKNIQYF. The CDR3 bases are TGTGCCACCGGGTGGGTCCTAGCCAAAAACATTCAGTACTTC.

This chain connects TRBV7-9 to TRBJ2-1; D unclear. Germline CDR1 and CDR2: SEHNR and FQNEAQ (reference sequence). V lost 3 bases, J lost 5 bases, and 5 bases lay in between. The CDR3 has 12 residues. CDR3 residues: CASSLQDNEQFF. In nucleotides, the CDR3 is TGTGCCAGCAGCTTGCAGGACAATGAGCAGTTCTTC.

This clonotype has a handful of counts. The gene calls are TRBV28 and TRBJ2-7; D unresolved. There are 15 residues in the CDR3. V dropped 4 bases and J dropped 5 bases, with 18 bases sitting between them. Germline CDR1 and CDR2: MDHEN and SYDVKM. The CDR3 sequence: CASSSYSTKRDEQYF. In DNA form, the CDR3 reads TGTGCCAGCAGTTCCTACTCAACCAAACGCGACGAGCAGTACTTC.

The chain carries TRBV19 and TRBJ2-1, with TRBD2 as a possible D gene (6 bases). V gave up 3 bases and J gave up 10 bases, with 22 bases separating them. The germline V gene encodes CDR1 LNHDA and CDR2 SQIVND (reference sequence). This CDR3 contains 16 residues. The CDR3 sequence is CASSIWGTGAPREQFF. The DNA for the CDR3 is TGTGCCAGTAGTATTTGGGGCACGGGAGCCCCCCGGGAGCAGTTCTTC.

V is TRBV20-1 and J is TRBJ2-7, with 10 bases fitting TRBD1. V lost 1 base to trimming and J lost 5 bases; unmatched junction nucleotides: 2. CDR1 DFQATT and CDR2 SNEGSKA come from the germline V gene (reference sequence). The CDR3 has 13 residues. The CDR3 coding sequence is TGCAGTGCTAGAGGACAGGGGGCCCACGAGCAGTACTTC. Its protein product is CSARGQGAHEQYF.

The chain uses TRBV7-9 and TRBJ1-1; D is uncertain. Germline CDR1 SEHNR, CDR2 FQNEAQ (reference sequence). The CDR3 totals 13 residues. The germline V and J ends were trimmed by 5 bases and 5 bases, with 12 bases remaining between them. Here the CDR3 reads CASSRARVTEAFF. CDR3 DNA: TGTGCCAGCAGCCGGGCAAGGGTAACTGAAGCTTTCTTT.

There are many counts of this clonotype. The genes are TRBV29-1 and TRBJ1-2; tentative D call: TRBD1 (5 bases). The CDR3 loop spans 11 amino acids. The germline V gene has CDR1 SQVTM and CDR2 ANQGSEA. The CDR3 bases are TGCAGTGCTGACAGAGCCTATGGCTACACCTTC. Protein: CSADRAYGYTF.

This clonotype occurred a few times. The V and J genes are TRBV29-1 and TRBJ1-1; D is possibly TRBD1 (5 bases). The CDR3 loop spans 13 amino acids. From germline, CDR1 is SQVTM and CDR2 ANQGSEA. V was cut by 3 bases and J by 3 bases, with 11 bases left in between. The chain's CDR3 is CSVDEEGYTEAFF. In DNA form, the CDR3 reads TGCAGCGTTGACGAGGAGGGGTACACTGAAGCTTTCTTT. Full variable domain (missing parts from reference TRBV29-1 and TRBJ1-1): SAVISQKPSRDICQRGTSLTIQCQVDSQVTMMFWYRQQPGQSLTLIATANQGSEATYESGFVIDKFPISRPNLTFSTLTVSNMSPEDSSIYLCSVDEEGYTEAFFGQGTRLTVV.

The V and J genes are TRBV29-1 and TRBJ2-5; D is possibly TRBD2 (5 bases). Trimming removed 6 bases from V and 3 bases from J, with 11 bases in between. Looked up from germline, CDR1 is SQVTM and CDR2 is ANQGSEA. This CDR3 comprises 12 residues. The CDR3 DNA reads TGCAGCGTGGAGGCCGGGGAAGAGACCCAGTACTTC. This gives the protein CSVEAGEETQYF.

Concerning this clonotype: Compared with germline, one end of the junction differs, possibly owing to a read error. The chain couples TRBV7-2 to TRBJ1-5, with D perhaps TRBD1 (6 bases). Germline V gene sequence: CDR1 SGHTA, CDR2 FQGNSA. The CDR3 contains 15 residues. The CDR3 here is CASSLAGVSNQPQHF. As DNA, the CDR3 is TGTGCCAGCAGTTTAGCAGGGGTTAGCAATCAGCCCCAGCATTTT. Full variable domain (missing parts from reference TRBV7-2 and TRBJ1-5): GAGVSQSPSNKVTEKGKDVELRCDPISGHTALYWYRQSLGQGLEFLIYFQGNSAPDKSGLPSDRFSAERTGGSVSTLTIQRTQQEDSAVYLCASSLAGVSNQPQHFGDGTRLSIL.